A single sample is the source of the 6 T cell receptor beta chains below, sequenced in a study of blood T cell repertoires in COVID-19. TCRdb keeps only in-frame clones here, not all; method: immunoSEQ multiplex PCR. The data contain around 86,000 clones, 85% of them singletons. Sequenced input: peripheral blood. The receptors here all came from a man older than 75 with acute or convalescent COVID-19.

The V gene is TRBV28, the J gene TRBJ2-1, with 7 bases lining up with TRBD1. The germline V gene has CDR1 MDHEN and CDR2 SYDVKM. The CDR3 is 16 residues long. The ends lost 6 bases at V and 1 base at J; junction bases unmatched: 9. The CDR3 bases are TGTGCCAGCAGGTCAGACAGGGATGGGTCCTACAATGAGCAGTTCTTC. It codes for CASRSDRDGSYNEQFF. The full variable domain, in which reference TRBV28 and TRBJ2-1 provide the parts outside the CDR3, is DVKVTQSSRYLVKRTGEKVFLECVQDMDHENMFWYRQDPGLGLRLIYFSYDVKMKEKGDIPEGYSVSREKKERFSLILESASTNQTSMYLCASRSDRDGSYNEQFFGPGTRLTVL.

This sequence joins TRBV12-3 or TRBV12-4 and TRBJ1-1; D is unclear. V lost 7 bases, J lost 11 bases, and 11 bases lay in between. This CDR3 region has 10 residues. CDR3 region: CASTTLRAFF. The CDR3 DNA is TGTGCCAGCACCACTTTGAGGGCTTTCTTT.

The V call is TRBV9, the J call TRBJ1-1, with 12 bases lining up with TRBD1. The germline V gene has CDR1 SGDLS and CDR2 YYNGEE. The J segment lost 5 bases and the V segment lost 2 bases, leaving 4 bases of the junction unmatched. CDR3 size: 15 residues. CDR3 region: CASSVGTGGFTEAFF. The CDR3 coding sequence is TGTGCCAGCAGCGTCGGGACAGGGGGCTTTACTGAAGCTTTCTTT.

The CDR3 spells CASSRSTNTGELFF. The CDR3 DNA follows: TGTGCCAGCAGCCGTTCTACGAACACCGGGGAGCTGTTTTTT. J is TRBJ2-2 and V is TRBV25-1; no reliable D call. This CDR3 comprises 14 residues. V was trimmed by 6 bases and J by 0 bases, leaving 8 bases between them. CDR1 and CDR2 (germline): MGHDK, SYGVNS.

For this clone: Other nucleotide sequences in the sample specify the same CDR3. This sequence joins TRBV10-1 and TRBJ2-6; a possible D gene is TRBD1 (6 bases). Germline-derived CDR1 and CDR2 are WNHNN and SYGVQD (reference sequence). Trimming removed 4 bases at V and 0 bases at J, with 7 bases between. The CDR3 sequence is 15 residues long. In nucleotides, the CDR3 is TGCGCCAGCAGTGGAGGGGGCTCTGGGGCCAACGTCCTGACTTTC. This sequence encodes CASSGGGSGANVLTF.

This chain connects TRBV4-1 to TRBJ1-3; D gene uncertain. Germline CDR1 is MGHRA and CDR2 is YSYEKL. Trimming cost V 4 bases and J 4 bases, with 20 bases left between them. CDR3 length: 17 residues. CDR3: CASSLTYLGSSGNTIYF. CDR3 nucleotide sequence: TGCGCCAGCAGCCTGACCTATCTAGGGAGTTCGGGAAACACCATATATTTT.